This T cell receptor beta chain was found in a study of control samples from healthy donors and cancer patients. The CDR3 spans 14 residues. Germline assignment: CDR1 SGHRS and CDR2 YFSETQ. V trimming: 0 bases; J trimming: 8 bases; junction bases outside the gene matches: 5. Only in-frame clones appear in the TCRdb table, and some are missing; sequencing was by immunoSEQ multiplex PCR. The sample has under 200,000 clones, approximately 94% seen once. The sample holds one count of this clone. The sequenced sample was blood. This receptor was obtained from a woman in her forties in good health. This chain uses TRBV5-1 with TRBJ2-4; 7 nucleotides align to TRBD2. CDR3 DNA sequence: TGCGCCAGCAGCTTGGGTACTAGCGTAGACATTCAGTACTTC. Its translation: CASSLGTSVDIQYF.